The 21 T cell receptor beta chains below all came from one sample that was sequenced in a study of OX40 agonist ivuxolimab in advanced cancers. The table came from immunoSEQ multiplex PCR; TCRdb's copy has only in-frame clones and leaves some out. The sample contains over 85,000 clones, around 90% of which appear only once. Here the sequenced sample was CD4+ or CD8+ T cells sorted from blood, taken in a trial of the OX40 agonist ivuxolimab. These receptors originate from an adult with an advanced solid tumor such as melanoma, head and neck, liver or kidney cancer.

The chain combines TRBV4-2 with TRBJ1-2; D not resolved. Per germline, CDR1 LGHNA and CDR2 YNFKEQ. V lost 0 bases and J lost 6, with 5 bases in between. The CDR3 totals 12 residues. The CDR3 nucleotides read TGTGCCAGCAGCCAAGACCCGGATGGCTACACCTTC. Amino acid sequence: CASSQDPDGYTF.

The V and J genes are TRBV5-1 and TRBJ2-1; TRBD1 aligns across 10 bases. CDR1 and CDR2 (germline): SGHRS, YFSETQ. The CDR3 consists of 13 residues. The trim removed 3 bases at V and 14 bases at J, leaving 8 bases unmatched. As DNA, the CDR3 is TGCGCCAGCAGCTCGGTAACAGGACAGGGGGAGTTCTTC. It translates to CASSSVTGQGEFF.

This clone came up once. The chain recombines TRBV6-1 with TRBJ2-5; tentatively, D is TRBD2 (6 bases). The germline V gene encodes CDR1 MNHNS and CDR2 SASEGT. Between the trimmed V and J ends, which lost 4 bases and 4 bases, there was a span of 13 bases. The CDR3 spans 14 residues. The CDR3 region has the DNA TGTGCCAGCAGTGCCCTTTCCGGGAGAGAGACCCAGTACTTC. Translation gives CASSALSGRETQYF.

This chain uses TRBV5-4 with TRBJ1-1; D may be TRBD1 (6 bases). CDR3 size: 14 residues. Germline assignment: CDR1 SGHNT and CDR2 YYREEE (reference sequence). V lost 4 bases and J 4 bases, leaving 14 bases between the germline ends. In DNA, the CDR3 is TGTGCCAGCAGCCGAGAGGGGGGAGTCACTGAAGCTTTCTTT. Translated, it gives CASSREGGVTEAFF.

V is TRBV5-8 and J is TRBJ2-7, with D unclear. The CDR3 covers 12 residues. In germline, CDR1 is SGHTS, CDR2 YDEGEE. Trimming cost V 2 bases and J 3 bases, with 6 bases left between them. The CDR3 nucleotides read TGTGCCAGCAGCTTCCGAGGCTACGAGCAGTACTTC. The encoded protein is CASSFRGYEQYF.

The J gene is TRBJ1-5, the V gene TRBV18, with TRBD1 matching over 8 bases. With V trimmed by 3 bases and J by 0 bases, 4 bases remained unmatched. The length of the CDR3 is 16 residues. Germline V lookup: CDR1 KGHSH, CDR2 LQKENI. CDR3 nucleotides: TGTGCCAGCTCACCTCAGGGGGCTGGTAGCAATCAGCCCCAGCATTTT. The encoded protein is CASSPQGAGSNQPQHF.

J is TRBJ1-5 and V is TRBV27; TRBD1 agrees at 7 bases. The CDR3 runs 16 residues. Germline V gene data show CDR1 as MNHEY and CDR2 as SMNVEV (reference sequence). Trimming removed 5 bases from V and 0 bases from J; junction bases left unmatched: 7. The DNA of the CDR3 is TGTGCCAGCAGTCTAGACAGGGCGAGTAGCAATCAGCCCCAGCATTTT. It encodes CASSLDRASSNQPQHF.

This clone turned up a few times. The gene calls are TRBV5-1 and TRBJ1-3; TRBD1 is a possible D gene (6 bases). The CDR3 sequence is 15 residues long. CDR1 SGHRS and CDR2 YFSETQ come from the germline V gene. Trimming shortened V by 4 bases and J by 0 bases, and 11 bases separated the two germline ends. In DNA, the CDR3 is TGCGCCAGCAGCCCAACAGGGAGCTCTGGAAACACCATATATTTT. Protein sequence: CASSPTGSSGNTIYF. The full variable domain, completed using reference TRBV5-1 and TRBJ1-3, is KAGVTQTPRYLIKTRGQQVTLSCSPISGHRSVSWYQQTPGQGLQFLFEYFSETQRNKGNFPGRFSGRQFSNSRSEMNVSTLELGDSALYLCASSPTGSSGNTIYFGEGSWLTVV.

This chain links TRBV2 with TRBJ1-2; D possibly corresponds to TRBD1 (5 bases). Germline V gene sequence: CDR1 SNHLY, CDR2 FYNNEI. The CDR3 sequence is 13 residues long. Trimming cost V 4 bases and J 2 bases, with 8 bases left between them. The chain's CDR3 is CASSGEGNYGYTF. The CDR3 DNA reads as TGTGCCAGCAGTGGGGAGGGGAACTATGGCTACACCTTC. Complete variable domain (other parts from reference TRBV2 and TRBJ1-2): EPEVTQTPSHQVTQMGQEVILRCVPISNHLYFYWYRQILGQKVEFLVSFYNNEISEKSEIFDDQFSVERPDGSNFTLKIRSTKLEDSAMYFCASSGEGNYGYTFGSGTRLTVV.

The V call is TRBV7-2, the J call TRBJ2-5; TRBD2 matches 12 bases. Germline V gives CDR1 SGHTA, CDR2 FQGNSA. J was trimmed by 5 bases and V by 1 base; bases with no gene match: 5. The length of the CDR3 is 16 residues. CDR3 residues: CASSLVRLAGAETQYF. CDR3 DNA sequence: TGTGCCAGCAGCTTAGTCCGACTAGCGGGGGCGGAGACCCAGTACTTC. Full variable domain (remainder filled in from reference TRBV7-2 and TRBJ2-5): GAGVSQSPSNKVTEKGKDVELRCDPISGHTALYWYRQSLGQGLEFLIYFQGNSAPDKSGLPSDRFSAERTGGSVSTLTIQRTQQEDSAVYLCASSLVRLAGAETQYFGPGTRLLVL.

The chain couples TRBV19 to TRBJ2-7, with a weak D call TRBD1 (7 bases). The CDR3 consists of 15 residues. The germline CDR1 and CDR2 sequences are LNHDA and SQIVND (reference sequence). Trimming removed 3 bases at V and 9 bases at J, with 21 bases between. This CDR3 is CASSIWEAGGSRQYF. The CDR3 nucleotides read TGTGCCAGTAGTATTTGGGAAGCAGGGGGGTCGAGGCAGTACTTC.

The rearrangement links TRBV6-1 to TRBJ2-3, with D possibly TRBD1 on 6 matching bases. The length of the CDR3 is 14 residues. Per the germline V gene, CDR1 is MNHNS and CDR2 is SASEGT. V was trimmed by 6 bases and J by 6 bases, leaving 16 bases between them. The CDR3 sequence: CASRGGGSRDTQYF. The CDR3, as DNA: TGTGCCAGCAGAGGTGGGGGCTCCAGGGATACGCAGTATTTT.

The V and J genes are TRBV7-3 and TRBJ2-3; TRBD1 or TRBD2 may be the D gene (5 bases each). CDR1 SGHTA and CDR2 FQGTGA come from the germline V gene. The CDR3 has 13 residues. Trimming stripped 0 bases from V and 7 bases from J, with 8 bases between. The CDR3: CASSLTRENTQYF. The CDR3 DNA sequence: TGTGCCAGCAGCTTAACCAGGGAGAATACGCAGTATTTT.

This chain uses TRBV20-1 with TRBJ2-2, with unresolved D. There are 11 residues in the CDR3. Germline CDR1 DFQATT, CDR2 SNEGSKA (reference sequence). Between the trimmed V and J ends, which lost 4 bases and 9 bases, there was a span of 9 bases. The CDR3 here is CSATIGRELFF. In DNA form, the CDR3 reads TGCAGTGCTACGATCGGTCGGGAGCTGTTTTTT.

Worth noting for this clone: It is likely a read error, because the conserved phenylalanine at the end of the CDR3 is missing. The genes are TRBV7-2 and TRBJ1-6; D not certain. This CDR3 has 13 residues. Trimming took 5 bases from V and 8 from J, leaving 10 bases between them. Germline loops: CDR1 SGHTA, CDR2 FQGNSA. The CDR3 here is CASSPGEYSPLHL. The CDR3, as DNA: TGTGCCAGCAGCCCCGGGGAGTATTCACCCCTCCACCTT.

The chain links TRBV6-5 to TRBJ1-2; D remains unclear. CDR3 size: 13 residues. CDR1 is MNHEY and CDR2 is SVGAGI in the germline V gene. V lost 4 bases and J 2 bases, leaving 8 bases between the germline ends. This chain's CDR3 is CASSWTANYGYTF. The CDR3 region has the DNA TGTGCCAGCAGTTGGACGGCCAACTATGGCTACACCTTC.

This clone appeared a few times. The gene calls are TRBV29-1 and TRBJ2-3; a weak D match, TRBD2 (5 bases). The CDR3 consists of 14 residues. Germline V lookup: CDR1 SQVTM, CDR2 ANQGSEA. CDR3 protein: CSPAGLSSTDTQYF. In nucleotides, the CDR3 is TGCAGTCCTGCGGGCCTATCTAGCACAGATACGCAGTATTTT.

The gene calls are TRBV7-3 and TRBJ2-2, with a tentative D call TRBD1 (6 bases). Germline lookup yields CDR1 SGHTA and CDR2 FQGTGA. This CDR3 has 14 amino acids. Between the trimmed V and J ends, which lost 4 bases and 6 bases, there was a span of 12 bases. The CDR3 coding sequence is TGTGCCAGCAGCTCTAAACAGGGCCCCGGGGAGCTGTTTTTT. Protein sequence: CASSSKQGPGELFF.

V and J are TRBV18 and TRBJ2-7, with no clear D. Trimming took 2 bases from V and 2 from J, leaving 16 bases between them. CDR3 length equals 16 residues. CDR1 and CDR2 from the germline V gene are KGHSH and LQKENI. CDR3 amino acids: CASSPGLPSVTYEQYF. DNA of the CDR3: TGTGCCAGCTCACCAGGGCTTCCCTCAGTCACCTACGAGCAGTACTTC.

The CDR3 loop reads CASSPFSESEKLFF. DNA of the CDR3: TGTGCCAGCAGCCCATTCTCAGAGAGCGAAAAACTGTTTTTT. V gene TRBV9 combines with J gene TRBJ1-4; D is uncertain. The CDR3 runs 14 residues. The V gene lost 4 bases and the J gene lost 8 bases, with 15 bases spanning the gap. The germline V gene has CDR1 SGDLS and CDR2 YYNGEE.

This chain connects TRBV7-2 to TRBJ2-4, with 7 bases aligning to TRBD1. The V gene end was trimmed by 4 bases and the J gene end by 6 bases; junction bases not matched to a gene: 6. Germline-derived CDR1 and CDR2 are SGHTA and FQGNSA. This CDR3 region has 14 residues. The CDR3, as DNA: TGTGCCAGCAGCTGGGACAGAGACCGAAACATTCAGTACTTC. Translating it yields CASSWDRDRNIQYF.